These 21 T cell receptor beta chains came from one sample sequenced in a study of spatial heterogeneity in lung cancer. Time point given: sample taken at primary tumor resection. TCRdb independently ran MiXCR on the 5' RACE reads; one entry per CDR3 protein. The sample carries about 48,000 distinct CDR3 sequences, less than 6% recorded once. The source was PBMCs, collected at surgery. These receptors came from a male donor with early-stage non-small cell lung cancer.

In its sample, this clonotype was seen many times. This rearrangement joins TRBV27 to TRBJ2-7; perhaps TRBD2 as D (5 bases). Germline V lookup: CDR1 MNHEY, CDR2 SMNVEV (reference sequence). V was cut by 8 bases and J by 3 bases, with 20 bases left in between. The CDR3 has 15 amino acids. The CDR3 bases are TGTGCCAGCCCTCTGATGGCTAGCAGACACTACGAGCAGTACTTC. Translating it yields CASPLMASRHYEQYF.

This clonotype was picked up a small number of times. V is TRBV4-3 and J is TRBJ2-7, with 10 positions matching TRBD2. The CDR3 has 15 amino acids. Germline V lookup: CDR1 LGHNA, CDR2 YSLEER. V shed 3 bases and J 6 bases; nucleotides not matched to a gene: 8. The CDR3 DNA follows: TGCGCCAGCAGCCAGATACTAGCGGGACGTTCCGAGCAGTACTTC. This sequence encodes CASSQILAGRSEQYF.

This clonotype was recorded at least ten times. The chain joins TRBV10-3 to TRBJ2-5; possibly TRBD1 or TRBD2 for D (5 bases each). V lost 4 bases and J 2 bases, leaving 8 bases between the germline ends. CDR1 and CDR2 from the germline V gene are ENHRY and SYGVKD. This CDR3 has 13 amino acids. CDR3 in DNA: TGTGCCATCAGTGGTGGGACGCAAGAGACCCAGTACTTC. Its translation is CAISGGTQETQYF.

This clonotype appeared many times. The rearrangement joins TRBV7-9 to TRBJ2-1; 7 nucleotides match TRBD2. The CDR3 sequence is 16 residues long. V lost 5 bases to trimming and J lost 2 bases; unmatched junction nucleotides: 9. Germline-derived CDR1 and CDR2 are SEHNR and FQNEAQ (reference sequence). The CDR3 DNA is TGTGCCAGCAGCCTATTACGGAGCGGGGCCTACAATGAGCAGTTCTTC. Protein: CASSLLRSGAYNEQFF.

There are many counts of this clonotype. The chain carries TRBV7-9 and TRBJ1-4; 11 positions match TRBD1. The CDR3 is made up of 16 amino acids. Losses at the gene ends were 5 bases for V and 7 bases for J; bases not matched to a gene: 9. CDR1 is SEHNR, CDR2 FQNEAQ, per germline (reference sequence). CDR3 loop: CASSLWTGGIVEKLFF. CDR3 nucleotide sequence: TGTGCCAGCAGCCTATGGACAGGGGGCATCGTTGAAAAACTGTTTTTT.

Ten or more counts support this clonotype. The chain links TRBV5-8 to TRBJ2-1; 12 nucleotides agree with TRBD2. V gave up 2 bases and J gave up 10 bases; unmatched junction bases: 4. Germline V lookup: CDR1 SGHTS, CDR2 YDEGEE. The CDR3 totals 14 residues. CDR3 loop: CASSFGLAGFEQFF. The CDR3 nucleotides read TGTGCCAGCAGCTTCGGACTAGCGGGGTTCGAGCAGTTCTTC.

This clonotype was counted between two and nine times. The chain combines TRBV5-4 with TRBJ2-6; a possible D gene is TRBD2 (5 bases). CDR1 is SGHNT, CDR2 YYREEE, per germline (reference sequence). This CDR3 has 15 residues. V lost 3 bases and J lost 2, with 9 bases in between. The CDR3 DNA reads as TGTGCCAGCAGCTCCGCGGGTCCTGGGGCCAACGTCCTGACTTTC. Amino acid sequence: CASSSAGPGANVLTF.

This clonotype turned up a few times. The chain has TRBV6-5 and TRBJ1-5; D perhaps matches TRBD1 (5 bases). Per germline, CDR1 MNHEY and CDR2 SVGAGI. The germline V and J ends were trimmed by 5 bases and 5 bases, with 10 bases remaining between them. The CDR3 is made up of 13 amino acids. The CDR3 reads CASSRQSDQPQHF. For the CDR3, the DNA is TGTGCCAGCAGTAGACAGTCGGATCAGCCCCAGCATTTT.

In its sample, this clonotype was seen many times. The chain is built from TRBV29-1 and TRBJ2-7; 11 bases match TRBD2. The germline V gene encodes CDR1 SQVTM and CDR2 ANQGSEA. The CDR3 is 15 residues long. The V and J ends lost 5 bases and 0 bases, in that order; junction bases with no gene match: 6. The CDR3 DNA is TGCAGCGTTCTGGCCGGGACTAGCGGCTCCTACGAGCAGTACTTC. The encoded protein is CSVLAGTSGSYEQYF.

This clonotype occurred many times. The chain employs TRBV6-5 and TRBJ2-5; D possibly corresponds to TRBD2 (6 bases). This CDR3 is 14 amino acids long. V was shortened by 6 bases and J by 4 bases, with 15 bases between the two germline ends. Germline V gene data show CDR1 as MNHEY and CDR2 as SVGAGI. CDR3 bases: TGTGCCAGCAGCGAGACTAGATTCAGAGAGACCCAGTACTTC. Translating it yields CASSETRFRETQYF.

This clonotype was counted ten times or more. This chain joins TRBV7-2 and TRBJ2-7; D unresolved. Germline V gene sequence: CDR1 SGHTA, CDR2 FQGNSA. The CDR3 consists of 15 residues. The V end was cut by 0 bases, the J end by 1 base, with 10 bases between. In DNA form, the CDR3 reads TGTGCCAGCAGCTTAGCGCTGGGCCAGTCCTACGAGCAGTACTTC. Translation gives CASSLALGQSYEQYF.

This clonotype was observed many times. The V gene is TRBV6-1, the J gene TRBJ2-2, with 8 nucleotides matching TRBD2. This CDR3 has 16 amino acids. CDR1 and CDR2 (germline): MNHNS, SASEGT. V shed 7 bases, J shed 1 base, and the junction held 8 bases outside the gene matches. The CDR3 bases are TGTGCCAGCAAAAGGGGAGCGGGAGAGAACACCGGGGAGCTGTTTTTT. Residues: CASKRGAGENTGELFF.

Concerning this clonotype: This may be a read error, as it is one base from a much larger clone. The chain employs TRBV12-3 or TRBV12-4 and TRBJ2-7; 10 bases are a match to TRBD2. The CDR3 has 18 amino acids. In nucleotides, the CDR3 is TGTGCCACCAGTTCGACAGCGGGAGGGCCCTGGAGCTCCTACGAGCAGTACTTC. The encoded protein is CATSSTAGGPWSSYEQYF.

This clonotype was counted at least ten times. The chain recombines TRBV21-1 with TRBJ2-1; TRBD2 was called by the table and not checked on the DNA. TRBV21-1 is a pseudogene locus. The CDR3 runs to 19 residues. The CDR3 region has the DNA TGTGCCAGCAGCAAGCACCCCTCCTTCCGAGCGGGAGTTTGTAATGAGCAGTTCTTC. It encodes CASSKHPSFRAGVCNEQFF.

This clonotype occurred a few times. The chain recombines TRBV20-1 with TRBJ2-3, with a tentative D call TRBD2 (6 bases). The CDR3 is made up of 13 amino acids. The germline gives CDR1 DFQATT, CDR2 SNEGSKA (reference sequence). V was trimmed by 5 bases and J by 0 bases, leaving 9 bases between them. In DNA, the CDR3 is TGCAGTGCTGACGGGGGTAGCACAGATACGCAGTATTTT. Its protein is CSADGGSTDTQYF.

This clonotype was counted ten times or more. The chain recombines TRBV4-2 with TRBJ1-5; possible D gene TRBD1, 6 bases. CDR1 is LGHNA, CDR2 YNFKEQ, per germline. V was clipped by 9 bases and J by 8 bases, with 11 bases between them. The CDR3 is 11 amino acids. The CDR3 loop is CARQGSKPQHF. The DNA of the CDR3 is TGTGCCAGACAGGGCAGCAAGCCCCAGCATTTT.

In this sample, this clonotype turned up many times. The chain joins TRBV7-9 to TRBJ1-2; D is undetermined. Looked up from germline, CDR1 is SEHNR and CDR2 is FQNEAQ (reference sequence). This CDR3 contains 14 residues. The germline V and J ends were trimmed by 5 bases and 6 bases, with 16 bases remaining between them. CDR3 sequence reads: CASSPPDRSHGYTF. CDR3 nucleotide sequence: TGTGCCAGCAGCCCCCCGGACCGGAGCCATGGCTACACCTTC. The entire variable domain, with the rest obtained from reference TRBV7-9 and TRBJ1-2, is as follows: DTGVSQNPRHKITKRGQNVTFRCDPISEHNRLYWYRQTLGQGPEFLTYFQNEAQLEKSRLLSDRFSAERPKGSFSTLEIQRTEQGDSAMYLCASSPPDRSHGYTFGSGTRLTVV.

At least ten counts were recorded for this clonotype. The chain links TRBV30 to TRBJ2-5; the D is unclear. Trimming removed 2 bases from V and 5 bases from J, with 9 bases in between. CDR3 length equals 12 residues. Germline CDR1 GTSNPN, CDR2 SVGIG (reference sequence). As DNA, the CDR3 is TGTGCCTGGAGTTTCCTCCAGGAGACCCAGTACTTC. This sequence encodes CAWSFLQETQYF.

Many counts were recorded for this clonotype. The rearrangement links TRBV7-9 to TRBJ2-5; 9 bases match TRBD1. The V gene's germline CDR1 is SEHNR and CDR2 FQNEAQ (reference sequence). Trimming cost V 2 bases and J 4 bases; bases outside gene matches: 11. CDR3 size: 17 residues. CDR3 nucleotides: TGTGCCAGCAGCTTACAATTATTGGGACAGGGTCTAGAGACCCAGTACTTC. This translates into CASSLQLLGQGLETQYF.

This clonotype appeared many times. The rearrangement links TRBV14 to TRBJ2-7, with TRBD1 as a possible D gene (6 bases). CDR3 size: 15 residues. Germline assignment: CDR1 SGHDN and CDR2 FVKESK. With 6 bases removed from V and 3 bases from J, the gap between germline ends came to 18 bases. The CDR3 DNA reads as TGTGCCAGCAGTCGTCCCGGGACATCCGACTACGAGCAGTACTTC. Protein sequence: CASSRPGTSDYEQYF.

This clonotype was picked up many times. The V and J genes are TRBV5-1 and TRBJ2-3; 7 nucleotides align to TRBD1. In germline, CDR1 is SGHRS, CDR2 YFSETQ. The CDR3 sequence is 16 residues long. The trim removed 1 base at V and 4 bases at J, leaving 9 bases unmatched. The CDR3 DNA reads TGCGCCAGCAGCTTGATAAAACAGGGGACACCAGATACGCAGTATTTT. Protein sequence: CASSLIKQGTPDTQYF.